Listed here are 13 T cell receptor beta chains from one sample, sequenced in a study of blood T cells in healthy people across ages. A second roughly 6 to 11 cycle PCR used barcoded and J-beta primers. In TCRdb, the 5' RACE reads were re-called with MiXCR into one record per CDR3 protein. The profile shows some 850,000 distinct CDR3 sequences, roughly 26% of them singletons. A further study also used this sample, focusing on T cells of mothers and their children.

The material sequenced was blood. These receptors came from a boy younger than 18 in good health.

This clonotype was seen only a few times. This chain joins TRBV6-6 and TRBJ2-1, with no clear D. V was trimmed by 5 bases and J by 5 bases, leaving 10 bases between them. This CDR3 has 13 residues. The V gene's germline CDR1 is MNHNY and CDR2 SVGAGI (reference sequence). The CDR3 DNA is TGTGCCAGCAGTCCTACCAGAAACAATGAGCAGTTCTTC. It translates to CASSPTRNNEQFF.

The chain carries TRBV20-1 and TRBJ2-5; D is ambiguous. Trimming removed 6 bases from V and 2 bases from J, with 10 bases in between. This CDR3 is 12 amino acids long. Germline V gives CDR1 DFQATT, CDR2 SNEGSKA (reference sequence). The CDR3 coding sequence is TGCAGTGCCCCTTGGTTTCAAGAGACCCAGTACTTC. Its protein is CSAPWFQETQYF.

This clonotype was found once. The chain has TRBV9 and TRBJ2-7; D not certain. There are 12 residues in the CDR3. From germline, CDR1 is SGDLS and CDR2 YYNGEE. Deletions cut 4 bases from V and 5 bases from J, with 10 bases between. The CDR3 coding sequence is TGTGCCAGCAGCTCGCGGTTCGACGAGCAGTACTTC. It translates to CASSSRFDEQYF. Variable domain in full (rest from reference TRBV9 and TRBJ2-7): DSGVTQTPKHLITATGQRVTLRCSPRSGDLSVYWYQQSLDQGLQFLIQYYNGEERAKGNILERFSAQQFPDLHSELNLSSLELGDSALYFCASSSRFDEQYFGPGTRLTVT.

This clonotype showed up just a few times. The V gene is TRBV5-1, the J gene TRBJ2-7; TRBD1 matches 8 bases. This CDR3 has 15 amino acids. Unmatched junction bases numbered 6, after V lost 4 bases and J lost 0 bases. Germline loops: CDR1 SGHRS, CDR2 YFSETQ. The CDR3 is CASSKGQASSYEQYF. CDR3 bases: TGCGCCAGCAGCAAGGGACAGGCGAGCTCCTACGAGCAGTACTTC.

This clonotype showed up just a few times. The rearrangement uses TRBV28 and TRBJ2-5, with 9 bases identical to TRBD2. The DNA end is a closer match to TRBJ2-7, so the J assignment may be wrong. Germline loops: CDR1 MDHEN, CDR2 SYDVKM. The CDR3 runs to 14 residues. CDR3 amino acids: CASSFRLAGYEQYF. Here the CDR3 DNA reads TGTGCCAGCAGTTTCCGCCTAGCGGGGTACGAGCAGTACTTC.

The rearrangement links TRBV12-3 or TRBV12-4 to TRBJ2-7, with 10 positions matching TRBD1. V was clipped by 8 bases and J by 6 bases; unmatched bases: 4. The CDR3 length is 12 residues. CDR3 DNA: TGTGCCAGCGGACAGGGGGGGGTCGAGCAGTACTTC. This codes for CASGQGGVEQYF.

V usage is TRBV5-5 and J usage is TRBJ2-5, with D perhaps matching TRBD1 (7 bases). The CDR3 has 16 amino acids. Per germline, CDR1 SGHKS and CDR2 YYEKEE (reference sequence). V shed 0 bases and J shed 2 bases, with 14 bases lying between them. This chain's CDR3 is CASSLVGGTDQETQYF. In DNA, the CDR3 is TGTGCCAGCAGCTTGGTTGGCGGGACAGATCAAGAGACCCAGTACTTC.

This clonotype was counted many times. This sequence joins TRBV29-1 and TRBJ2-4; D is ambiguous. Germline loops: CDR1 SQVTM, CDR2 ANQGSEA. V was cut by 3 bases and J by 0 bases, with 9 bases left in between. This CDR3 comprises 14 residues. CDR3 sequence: CSVEPILAKNIQYF. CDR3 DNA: TGCAGCGTTGAGCCTATCCTAGCCAAAAACATTCAGTACTTC.

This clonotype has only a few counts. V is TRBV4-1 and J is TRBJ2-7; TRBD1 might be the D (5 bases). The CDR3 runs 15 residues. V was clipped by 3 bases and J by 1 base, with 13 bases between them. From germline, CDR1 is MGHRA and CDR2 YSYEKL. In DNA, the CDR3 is TGCGCCAGCAGCCACGAGACAGTCCTTTCCTACGAGCAGTACTTC. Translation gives CASSHETVLSYEQYF.

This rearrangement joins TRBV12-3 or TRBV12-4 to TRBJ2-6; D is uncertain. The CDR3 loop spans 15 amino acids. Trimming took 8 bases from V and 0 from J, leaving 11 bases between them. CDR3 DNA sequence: TGTGCCAGCTCCAACCCCAGCTCTGGGGCCAACGTCCTGACTTTC. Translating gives CASSNPSSGANVLTF.

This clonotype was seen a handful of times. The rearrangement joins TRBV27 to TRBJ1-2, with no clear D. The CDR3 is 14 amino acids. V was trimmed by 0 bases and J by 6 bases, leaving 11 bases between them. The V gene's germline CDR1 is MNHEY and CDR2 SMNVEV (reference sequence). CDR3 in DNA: TGTGCCAGCAGTTTATCGGCGTCAGATCATGGCTACACCTTC. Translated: CASSLSASDHGYTF.

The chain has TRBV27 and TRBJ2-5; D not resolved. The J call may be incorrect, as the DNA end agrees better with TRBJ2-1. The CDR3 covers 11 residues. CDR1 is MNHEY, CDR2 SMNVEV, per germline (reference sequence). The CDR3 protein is CASSASGEQFF. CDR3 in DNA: TGTGCCAGCAGCGCCTCGGGTGAGCAGTTCTTC.

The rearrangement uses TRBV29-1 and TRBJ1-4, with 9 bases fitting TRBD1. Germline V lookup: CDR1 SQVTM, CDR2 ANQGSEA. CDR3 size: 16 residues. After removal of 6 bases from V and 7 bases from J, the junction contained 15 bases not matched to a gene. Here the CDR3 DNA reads TGCAGCGTGACTGGGGACAGGGAGTCTGGAGGTGAAAAACTGTTTTTT. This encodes CSVTGDRESGGEKLFF.